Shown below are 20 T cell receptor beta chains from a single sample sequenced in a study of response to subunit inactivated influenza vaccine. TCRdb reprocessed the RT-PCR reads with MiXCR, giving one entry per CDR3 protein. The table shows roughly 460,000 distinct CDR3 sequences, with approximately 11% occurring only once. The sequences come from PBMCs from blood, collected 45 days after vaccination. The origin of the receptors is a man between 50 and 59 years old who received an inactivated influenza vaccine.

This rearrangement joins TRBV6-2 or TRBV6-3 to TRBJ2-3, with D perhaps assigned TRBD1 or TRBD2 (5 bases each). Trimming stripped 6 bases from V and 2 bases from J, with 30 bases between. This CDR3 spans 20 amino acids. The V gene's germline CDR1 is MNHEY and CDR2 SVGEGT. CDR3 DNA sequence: TGTGCCAGCAGACTACGCGGGCCCTACGGGACCGCCTATGCCACAGATACGCAGTATTTT. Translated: CASRLRGPYGTAYATDTQYF.

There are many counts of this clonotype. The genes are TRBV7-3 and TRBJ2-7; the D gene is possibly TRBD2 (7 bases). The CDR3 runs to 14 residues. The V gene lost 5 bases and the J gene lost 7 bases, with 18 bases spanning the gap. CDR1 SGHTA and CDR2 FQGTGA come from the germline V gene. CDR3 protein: CASSQEGGDVEQYF. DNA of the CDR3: TGTGCCAGCAGCCAGGAAGGGGGGGATGTGGAGCAGTACTTC.

The CDR3 DNA reads TGTGCCAGCAGCTTGCAGGCGCAACAGACCCAGTACTTC. This sequence encodes CASSLQAQQTQYF. The chain is built from TRBV5-6 and TRBJ2-5, with unresolved D. The length of the CDR3 is 13 residues. The germline CDR1 and CDR2 sequences are SGHDT and YYEEEE. The V and J ends lost 1 base and 6 bases respectively, with 10 bases between them.

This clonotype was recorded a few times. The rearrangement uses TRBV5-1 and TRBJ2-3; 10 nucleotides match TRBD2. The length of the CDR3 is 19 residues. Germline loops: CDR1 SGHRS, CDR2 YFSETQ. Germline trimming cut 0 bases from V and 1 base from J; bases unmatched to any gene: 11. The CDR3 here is CASSLALLAGVEGTDTQYF. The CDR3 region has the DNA TGCGCCAGCAGCTTGGCCCTTCTAGCGGGAGTGGAGGGCACAGATACGCAGTATTTT.

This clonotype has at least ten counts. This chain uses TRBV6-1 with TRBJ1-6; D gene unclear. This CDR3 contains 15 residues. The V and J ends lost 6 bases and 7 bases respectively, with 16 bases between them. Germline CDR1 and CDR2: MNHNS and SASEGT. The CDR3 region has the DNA TGTGCCAGCAGCTCTGGATCAGTGGGGAATTCACCCCTCCACTTT. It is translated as CASSSGSVGNSPLHF.

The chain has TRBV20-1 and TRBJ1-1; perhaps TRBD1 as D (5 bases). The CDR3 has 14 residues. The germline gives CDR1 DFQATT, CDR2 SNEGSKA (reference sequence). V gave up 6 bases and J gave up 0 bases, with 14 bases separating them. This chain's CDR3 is CSAQRGQMNTEAFF. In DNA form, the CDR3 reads TGCAGTGCCCAGCGGGGCCAAATGAACACTGAAGCTTTCTTT.

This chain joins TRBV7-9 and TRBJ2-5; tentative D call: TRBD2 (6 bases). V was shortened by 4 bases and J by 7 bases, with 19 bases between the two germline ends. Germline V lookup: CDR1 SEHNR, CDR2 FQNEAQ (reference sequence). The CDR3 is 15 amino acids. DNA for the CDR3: TGTGCCAGCAGCTCCTTGGGACTCGACGGGGTGACCCAGTACTTC. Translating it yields CASSSLGLDGVTQYF. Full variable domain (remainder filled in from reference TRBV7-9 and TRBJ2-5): DTGVSQNPRHKITKRGQNVTFRCDPISEHNRLYWYRQTLGQGPEFLTYFQNEAQLEKSRLLSDRFSAERPKGSFSTLEIQRTEQGDSAMYLCASSSLGLDGVTQYFGPGTRLLVL.

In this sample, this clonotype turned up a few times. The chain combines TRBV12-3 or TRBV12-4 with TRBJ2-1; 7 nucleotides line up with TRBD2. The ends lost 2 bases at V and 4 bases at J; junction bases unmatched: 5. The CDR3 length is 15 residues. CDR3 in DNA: TGTGCCAGCAGTTTAAATCGGGGGGTATACAATGAGCAGTTCTTC. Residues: CASSLNRGVYNEQFF.

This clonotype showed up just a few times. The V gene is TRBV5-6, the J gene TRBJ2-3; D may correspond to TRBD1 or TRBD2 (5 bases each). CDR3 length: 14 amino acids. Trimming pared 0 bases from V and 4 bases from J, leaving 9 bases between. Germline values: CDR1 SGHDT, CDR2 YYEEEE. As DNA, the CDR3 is TGTGCCAGCAGCTTGGCCCGGGGCTCAGATACGCAGTATTTT. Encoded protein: CASSLARGSDTQYF.

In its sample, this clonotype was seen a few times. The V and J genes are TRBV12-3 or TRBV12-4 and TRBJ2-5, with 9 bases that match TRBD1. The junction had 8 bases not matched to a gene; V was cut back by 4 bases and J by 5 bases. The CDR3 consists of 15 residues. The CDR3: CASSSDADRGETQYF. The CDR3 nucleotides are TGTGCCAGCAGTTCGGACGCCGACAGGGGGGAGACCCAGTACTTC.

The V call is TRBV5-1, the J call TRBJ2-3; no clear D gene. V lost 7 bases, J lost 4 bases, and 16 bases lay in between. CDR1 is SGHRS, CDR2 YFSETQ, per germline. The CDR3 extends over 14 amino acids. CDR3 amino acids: CASCVLHSADTQYF. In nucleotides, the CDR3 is TGCGCCAGCTGCGTACTCCATTCGGCAGATACGCAGTATTTT.

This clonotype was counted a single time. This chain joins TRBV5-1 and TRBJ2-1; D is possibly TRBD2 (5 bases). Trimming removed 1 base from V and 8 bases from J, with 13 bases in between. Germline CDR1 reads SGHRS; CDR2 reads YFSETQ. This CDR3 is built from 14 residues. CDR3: CASSLSKLVDEQFF. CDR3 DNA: TGCGCCAGCAGCTTGTCAAAACTAGTCGATGAGCAGTTCTTC. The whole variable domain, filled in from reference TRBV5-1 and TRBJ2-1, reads KAGVTQTPRYLIKTRGQQVTLSCSPISGHRSVSWYQQTPGQGLQFLFEYFSETQRNKGNFPGRFSGRQFSNSRSEMNVSTLELGDSALYLCASSLSKLVDEQFFGPGTRLTVL.

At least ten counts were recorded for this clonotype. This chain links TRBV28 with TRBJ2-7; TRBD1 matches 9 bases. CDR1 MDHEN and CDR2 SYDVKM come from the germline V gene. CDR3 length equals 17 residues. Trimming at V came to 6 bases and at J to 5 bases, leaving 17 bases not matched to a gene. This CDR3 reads CASRTIRRGQGGDEQYF. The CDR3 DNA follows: TGTGCCAGCAGAACTATCCGACGGGGACAGGGAGGGGACGAGCAGTACTTC.

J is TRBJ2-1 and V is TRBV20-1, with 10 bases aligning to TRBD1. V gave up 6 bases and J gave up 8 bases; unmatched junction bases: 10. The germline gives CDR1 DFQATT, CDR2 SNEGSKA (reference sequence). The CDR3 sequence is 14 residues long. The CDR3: CSAQNRDRGYEQFF. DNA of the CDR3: TGCAGTGCCCAAAACCGGGACAGGGGCTATGAGCAGTTCTTC.

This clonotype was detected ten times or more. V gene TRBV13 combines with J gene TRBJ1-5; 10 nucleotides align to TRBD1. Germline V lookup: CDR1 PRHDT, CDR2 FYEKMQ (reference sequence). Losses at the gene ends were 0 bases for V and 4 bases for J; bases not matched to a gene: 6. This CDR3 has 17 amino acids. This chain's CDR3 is CASSLGVVGQGNQPQHF. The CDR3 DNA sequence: TGTGCCAGCAGCTTAGGCGTTGTGGGACAGGGGAATCAGCCCCAGCATTTT.

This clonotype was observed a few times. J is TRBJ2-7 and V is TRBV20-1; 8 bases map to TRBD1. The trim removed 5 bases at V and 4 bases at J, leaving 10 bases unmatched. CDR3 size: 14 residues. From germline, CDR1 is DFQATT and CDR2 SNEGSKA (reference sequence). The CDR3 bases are TGCAGTGCTCCCAGCCTTCAGGGGGCATACGAGCAGTACTTC. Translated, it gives CSAPSLQGAYEQYF.

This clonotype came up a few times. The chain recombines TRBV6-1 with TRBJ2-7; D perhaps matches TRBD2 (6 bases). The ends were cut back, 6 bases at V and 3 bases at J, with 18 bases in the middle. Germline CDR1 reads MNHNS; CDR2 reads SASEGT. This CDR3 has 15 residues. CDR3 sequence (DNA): TGTGCCAGCAGCAACGGGGTAGCGGAGATCTACGAGCAGTACTTC. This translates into CASSNGVAEIYEQYF.

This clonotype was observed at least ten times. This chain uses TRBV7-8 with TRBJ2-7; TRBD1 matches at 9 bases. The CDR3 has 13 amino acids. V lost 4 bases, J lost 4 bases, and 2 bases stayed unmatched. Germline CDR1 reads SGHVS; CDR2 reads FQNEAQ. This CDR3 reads CASSWDRAYEQYF. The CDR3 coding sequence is TGTGCCAGCAGCTGGGACAGGGCTTACGAGCAGTACTTC.

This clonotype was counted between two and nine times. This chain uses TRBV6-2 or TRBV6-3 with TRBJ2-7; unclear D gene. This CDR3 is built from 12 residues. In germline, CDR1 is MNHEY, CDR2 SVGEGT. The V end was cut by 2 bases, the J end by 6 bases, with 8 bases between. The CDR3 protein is CASSYPGFEQYF. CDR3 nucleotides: TGTGCCAGCAGTTACCCGGGTTTCGAGCAGTACTTC.

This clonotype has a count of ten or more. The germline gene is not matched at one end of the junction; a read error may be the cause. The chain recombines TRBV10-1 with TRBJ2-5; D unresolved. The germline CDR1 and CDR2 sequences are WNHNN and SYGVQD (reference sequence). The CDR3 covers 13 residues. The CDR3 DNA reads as TGCGCCAGCAGTGAAGCCGTCCAAGGGACCCAGTACTTC. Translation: CASSEAVQGTQYF.